This T cell receptor beta chain was observed in a study of HIV-infected patients and healthy controls. CDR1 and CDR2 (germline): DFQATT, SNEGSKA (reference sequence). CDR3 length: 16 residues. V lost 1 base and J lost 8, with 20 bases in between. Alpha and beta constant-region primers primed reverse transcription of about 500 ng RNA. Using multiplexing indices, alpha and beta chain libraries were generated apart by chain-specific third strand synthesis. One entry per CDR3 protein results from TCRdb running MiXCR on the 5' RACE reads. The sample has roughly 10,000 distinct CDR3 sequences; approximately 8% are singletons. This clonotype was observed many times. The repertoire came from unfractionated whole blood and reflected all unsorted peripheral T cells.

The material was blood, obtained before antiretroviral therapy. The source is an adult with HIV infection. The donor label of this sample is uncertain. The chain employs TRBV20-1 and TRBJ1-4; TRBD1 is a possible D gene (6 bases). Here the CDR3 DNA reads TGCAGTGCTAGAGTTACAGGACAGCGGGCAACCGAAAAACTGTTTTTT. It yields the protein CSARVTGQRATEKLFF.